This is a list of T cell receptor beta chains from one sample in a study of blood T cell repertoires in COVID-19. Here immunoSEQ multiplex PCR was the method, and the copy in TCRdb shows in-frame clones only, minus some. This sample has 95,000 to 120,000 clones, with approximately 81% found just once. Sequenced material: peripheral blood. The receptors were sampled from a man aged 50 to 59 with acute or convalescent COVID-19. CDR3s include the opening cysteine and the closing phenylalanine or tryptophan. D genes are given only for firm matches. Size tells how often a clone was seen (once, few, many) or the class of an expanded clone, and some rows leave it out.

TRBV7-6	NA	TRBJ2-1	NA	TGTGCCAGCAGCGGAGGGCCCCAAAATGAGCAGTTCTTC	CASSGGPQNEQFF
TRBV29-1	NA	TRBJ2-2	NA	TGCAGCGTTGTCGACCAGGCCGGGGAGCTGTTTTTT	CSVVDQAGELFF
TRBV29-1	TRBD2	TRBJ2-3	NA	TGCAGCGTTGCGGGGGGGGTCACAGATACGCAGTATTTT	CSVAGGVTDTQYF
TRBV9	TRBD2	TRBJ2-5	NA	TGTGCCAGCAGCGTAAACCCAGCGGGGCAAGAGACCCAGTACTTC	CASSVNPAGQETQYF
TRBV10-3	NA	TRBJ1-2	NA	TGTGCCATCAGTGAGGGCTTGGGGACAAGCCTCGCCTATGGCTACACCTTC	CAISEGLGTSLAYGYTF
TRBV5-1	TRBD2	TRBJ2-3	NA	TGCGCCAGCAGCTTGGGTGGTAGCGGGTACACAGATACGCAGTATTTT	CASSLGGSGYTDTQYF
TRBV9	TRBD1	TRBJ1-5	NA	TGTGCCAGCAGCCCTGGTCCCGGGACAGGGGAAAGGCAGCCCCAGCATTTT	CASSPGPGTGERQPQHF
TRBV20-1	NA	TRBJ1-5	NA	TGCAGTGCTAGTTGGGGAGGAGAACAGCCCCAGCATTTT	CSASWGGEQPQHF
TRBV28	NA	TRBJ1-2	NA	TGTGCCAGCACCACAGGTACGGGTGGCTACACCTTC	CASTTGTGGYTF
TRBV19	NA	TRBJ2-2	NA	TGTGCCAGTAGTATAGTCCAGGGTACCGGGGAGCTGTTTTTT	CASSIVQGTGELFF
TRBV28	NA	TRBJ1-2	NA	TGTGCCACCCAACCCCAGGGGCCGACCTATGGCTACACCTTC	CATQPQGPTYGYTF
TRBV4-2	TRBD1	TRBJ1-1	few	TGTGCCAGCAGTTACGGGACAGTTAACACTGAAGCTTTCTTT	CASSYGTVNTEAFF
TRBV18	NA	TRBJ1-1	NA	TGTGCCAGCTCACCAAACACAGACACAGGGGCTTTCTTT	CASSPNTDTGAFF
TRBV6-2/TRBV6-3	TRBD1	TRBJ1-6	NA	TGTGCCAGCAGTCTGACAGGGCTTGGTTCACCCCTCCACTTT	CASSLTGLGSPLHF
TRBV11-2	NA	TRBJ1-1	NA	TGTGCCAGCAGCTTAGGGGCAGGGGTGAACACTGAAGCTTTCTTT	CASSLGAGVNTEAFF
TRBV7-2	NA	TRBJ2-2	NA	TGTGCCAGCAGCTTATTCACGGGGGTCAACACCGGGGAGCTGTTTTTT	CASSLFTGVNTGELFF
TRBV5-8	TRBD2	TRBJ2-1	NA	TGTGCCAGTGTTGCCCGGACTAGCTCCTACAATGAGCAGTTCTTC	CASVARTSSYNEQFF
TRBV2	NA	TRBJ1-2	NA	TGTGCCAGCATAACAGGGCCCAACTATGGCTACACCTTC	CASITGPNYGYTF
TRBV3-1/TRBV3-2	TRBD1	TRBJ1-2	NA	TGTGCCAGCAGCAAAGATAAGGGGGCTGGCTACACCTTC	CASSKDKGAGYTF
TRBV28	NA	TRBJ2-7	NA	TGTGCCAGCAGTTCGGGGACCTACGAGCAGTACTTC	CASSSGTYEQYF